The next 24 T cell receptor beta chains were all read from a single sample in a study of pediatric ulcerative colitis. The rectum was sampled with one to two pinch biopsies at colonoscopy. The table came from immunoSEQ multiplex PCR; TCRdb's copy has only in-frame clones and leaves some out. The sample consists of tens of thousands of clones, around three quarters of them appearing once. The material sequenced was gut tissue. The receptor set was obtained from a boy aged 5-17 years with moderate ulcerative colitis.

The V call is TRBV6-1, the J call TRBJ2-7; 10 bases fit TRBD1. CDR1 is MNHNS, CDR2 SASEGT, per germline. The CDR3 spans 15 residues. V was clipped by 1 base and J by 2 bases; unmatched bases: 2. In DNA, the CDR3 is TGTGCCAGCAGTGAAGGGGACAGGGGAGCCTACGAGCAGTACTTC. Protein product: CASSEGDRGAYEQYF.

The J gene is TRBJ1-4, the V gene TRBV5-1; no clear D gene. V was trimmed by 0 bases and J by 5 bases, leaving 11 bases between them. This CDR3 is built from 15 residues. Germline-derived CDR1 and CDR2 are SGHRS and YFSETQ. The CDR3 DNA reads TGCGCCAGCAGCTTGGTTGGGCTGATAAATGAAAAACTGTTTTTT. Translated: CASSLVGLINEKLFF.

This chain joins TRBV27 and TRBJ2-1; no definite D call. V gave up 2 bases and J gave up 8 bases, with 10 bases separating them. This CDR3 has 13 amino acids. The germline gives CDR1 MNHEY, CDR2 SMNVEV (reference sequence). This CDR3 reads CASSLGPPYEQFF. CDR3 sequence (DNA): TGTGCCAGCAGTTTAGGGCCGCCCTATGAGCAGTTCTTC.

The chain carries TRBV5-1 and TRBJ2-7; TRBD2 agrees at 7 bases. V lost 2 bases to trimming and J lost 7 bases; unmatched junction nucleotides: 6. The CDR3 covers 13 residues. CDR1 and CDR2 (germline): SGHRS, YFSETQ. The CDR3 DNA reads TGCGCCAGCAGCTTTCTGGGGGAGGGGGAGCAGTACTTC. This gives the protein CASSFLGEGEQYF.

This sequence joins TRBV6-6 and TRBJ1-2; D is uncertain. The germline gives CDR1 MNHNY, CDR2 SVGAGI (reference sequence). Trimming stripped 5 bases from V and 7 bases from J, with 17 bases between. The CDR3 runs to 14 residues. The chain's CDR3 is CASSPPVAKGGYTF. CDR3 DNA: TGTGCCAGCAGTCCGCCAGTGGCTAAAGGTGGCTACACCTTC.

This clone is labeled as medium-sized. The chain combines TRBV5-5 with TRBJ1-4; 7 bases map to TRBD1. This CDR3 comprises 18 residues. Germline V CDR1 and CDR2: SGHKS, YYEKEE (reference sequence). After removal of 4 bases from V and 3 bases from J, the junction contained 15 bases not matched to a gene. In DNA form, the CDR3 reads TGTGCCAGCAGCGACATTGGACAGGCCTCGTGGGCTAATGAAAAACTGTTTTTT. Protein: CASSDIGQASWANEKLFF.

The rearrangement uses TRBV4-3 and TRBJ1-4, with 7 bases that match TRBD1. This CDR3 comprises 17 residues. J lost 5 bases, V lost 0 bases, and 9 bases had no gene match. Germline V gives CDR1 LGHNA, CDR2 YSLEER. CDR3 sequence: CASSQDVTGTVNEKLFF. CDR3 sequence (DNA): TGCGCCAGCAGCCAAGACGTAACCGGGACAGTCAATGAAAAACTGTTTTTT.

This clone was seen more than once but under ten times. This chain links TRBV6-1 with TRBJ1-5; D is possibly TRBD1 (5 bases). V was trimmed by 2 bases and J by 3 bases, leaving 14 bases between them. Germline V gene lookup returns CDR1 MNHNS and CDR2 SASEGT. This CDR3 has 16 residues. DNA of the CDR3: TGTGCCAGCAGTGAAAACAGGCCTAAGATCAATCAGCCCCAGCATTTT. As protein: CASSENRPKINQPQHF.

The CDR3 sequence is CASSTGLNEKLFF. CDR3 nucleotide sequence: TGCGCCAGCAGCACGGGCCTGAATGAAAAACTGTTTTTT. V gene TRBV5-1 combines with J gene TRBJ1-4; D ambiguous. Germline CDR1 SGHRS, CDR2 YFSETQ. This CDR3 has 13 residues. The germline V and J ends were trimmed by 4 bases and 5 bases, with 9 bases remaining between them.

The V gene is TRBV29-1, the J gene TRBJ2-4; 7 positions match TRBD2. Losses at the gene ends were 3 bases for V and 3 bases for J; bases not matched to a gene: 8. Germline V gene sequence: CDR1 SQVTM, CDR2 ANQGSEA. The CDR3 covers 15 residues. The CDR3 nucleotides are TGCAGCGTTGAGGTAGCGGGCGTAGGCAAAAACATTCAGTACTTC. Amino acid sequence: CSVEVAGVGKNIQYF. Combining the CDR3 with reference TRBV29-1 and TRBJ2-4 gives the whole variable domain SAVISQKPSRDICQRGTSLTIQCQVDSQVTMMFWYRQQPGQSLTLIATANQGSEATYESGFVIDKFPISRPNLTFSTLTVSNMSPEDSSIYLCSVEVAGVGKNIQYFGAGTRLSVL.

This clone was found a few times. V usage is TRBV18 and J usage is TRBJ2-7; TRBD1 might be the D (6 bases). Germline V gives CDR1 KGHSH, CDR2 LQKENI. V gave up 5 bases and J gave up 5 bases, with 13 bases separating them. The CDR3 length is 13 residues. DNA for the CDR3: TGTGCCAGCTCAAAATCCCGGGACAACGAGCAGTACTTC. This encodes CASSKSRDNEQYF.

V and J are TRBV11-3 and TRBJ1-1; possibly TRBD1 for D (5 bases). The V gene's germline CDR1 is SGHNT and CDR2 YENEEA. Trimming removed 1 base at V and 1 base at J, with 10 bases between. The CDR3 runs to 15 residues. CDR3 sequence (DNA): TGTGCCAGCAGCTTAGCCGGGGGGAAGAACACTGAAGCTTTCTTT. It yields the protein CASSLAGGKNTEAFF.

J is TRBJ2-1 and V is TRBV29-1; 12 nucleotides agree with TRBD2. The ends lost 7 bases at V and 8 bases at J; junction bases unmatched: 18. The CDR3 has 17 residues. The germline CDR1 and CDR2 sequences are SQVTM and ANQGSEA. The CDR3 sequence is CSAVGLLASGRADEQFF. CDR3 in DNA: TGCAGCGCCGTGGGTCTTTTGGCTAGCGGGAGGGCCGATGAGCAGTTCTTC.

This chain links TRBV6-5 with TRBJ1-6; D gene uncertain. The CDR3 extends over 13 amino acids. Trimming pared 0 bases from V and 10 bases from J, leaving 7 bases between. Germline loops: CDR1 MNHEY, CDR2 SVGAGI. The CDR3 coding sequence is TGTGCCAGCAGTTACTCTCGTATCTCACCCCTCCACTTT. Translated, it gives CASSYSRISPLHF.

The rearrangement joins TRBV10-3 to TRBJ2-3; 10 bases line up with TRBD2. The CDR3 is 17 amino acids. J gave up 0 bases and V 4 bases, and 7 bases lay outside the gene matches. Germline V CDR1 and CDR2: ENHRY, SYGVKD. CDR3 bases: TGTGCCATCAGTGTCGGGACTAGCGCAACTAGCACAGATACGCAGTATTTT. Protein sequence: CAISVGTSATSTDTQYF.

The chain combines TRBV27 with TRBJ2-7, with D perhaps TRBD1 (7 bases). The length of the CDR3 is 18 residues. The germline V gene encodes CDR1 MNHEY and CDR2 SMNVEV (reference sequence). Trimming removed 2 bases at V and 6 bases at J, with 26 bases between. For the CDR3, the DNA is TGTGCCAGCAGTTTAAGAGGAGGGGGCCGCGGGGAGATCGGCGAGCAGTACTTC. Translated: CASSLRGGGRGEIGEQYF.

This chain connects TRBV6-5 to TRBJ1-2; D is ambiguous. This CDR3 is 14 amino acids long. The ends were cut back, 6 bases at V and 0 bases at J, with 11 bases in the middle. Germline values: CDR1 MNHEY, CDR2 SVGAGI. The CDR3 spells CASRQRGANYGYTF. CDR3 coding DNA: TGTGCCAGCAGACAACGAGGCGCTAACTATGGCTACACCTTC.

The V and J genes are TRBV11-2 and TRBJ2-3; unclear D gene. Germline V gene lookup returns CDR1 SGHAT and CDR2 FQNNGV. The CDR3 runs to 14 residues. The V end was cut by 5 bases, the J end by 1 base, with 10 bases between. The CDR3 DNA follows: TGTGCCAGCAGCCCTAAATTCGGCACAGATACGCAGTATTTT. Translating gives CASSPKFGTDTQYF.

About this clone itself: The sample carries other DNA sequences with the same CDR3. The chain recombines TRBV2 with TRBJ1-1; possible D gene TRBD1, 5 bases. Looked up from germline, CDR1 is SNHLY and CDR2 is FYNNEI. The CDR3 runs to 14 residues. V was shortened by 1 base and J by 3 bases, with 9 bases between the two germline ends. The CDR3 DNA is TGTGCCAGCAGTGAAGAACTGGGGGACACTGAAGCTTTCTTT. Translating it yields CASSEELGDTEAFF.

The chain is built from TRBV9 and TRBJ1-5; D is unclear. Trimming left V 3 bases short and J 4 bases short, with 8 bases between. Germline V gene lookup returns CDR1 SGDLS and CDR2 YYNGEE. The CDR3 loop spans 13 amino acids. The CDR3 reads CASSGQPNQPQHF. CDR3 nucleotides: TGTGCCAGCAGCGGGCAGCCAAATCAGCCCCAGCATTTT.

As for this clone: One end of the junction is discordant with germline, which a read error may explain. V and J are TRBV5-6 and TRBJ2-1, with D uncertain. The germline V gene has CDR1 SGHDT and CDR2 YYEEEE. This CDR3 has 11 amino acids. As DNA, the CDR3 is TGTGCCAGCAGCTTGATGGGCCGACGAGTCTTC. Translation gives CASSLMGRRVF.

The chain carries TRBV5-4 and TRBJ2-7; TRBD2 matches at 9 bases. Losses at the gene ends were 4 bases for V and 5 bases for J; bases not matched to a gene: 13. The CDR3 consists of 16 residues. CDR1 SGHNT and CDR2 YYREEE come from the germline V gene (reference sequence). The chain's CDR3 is CASSLSVGGRGDEQYF. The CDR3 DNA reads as TGTGCCAGCAGCCTGTCGGTCGGCGGGAGGGGTGACGAGCAGTACTTC.

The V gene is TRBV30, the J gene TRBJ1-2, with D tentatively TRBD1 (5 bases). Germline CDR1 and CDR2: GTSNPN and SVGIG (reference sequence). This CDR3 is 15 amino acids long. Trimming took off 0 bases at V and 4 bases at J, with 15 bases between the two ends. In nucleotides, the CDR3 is TGTGCCTGGAGTGTACGAACAGGTACCTCCTATGGCTACACCTTC. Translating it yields CAWSVRTGTSYGYTF. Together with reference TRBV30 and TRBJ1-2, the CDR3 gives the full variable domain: SQTIHQWPATLVQPVGSPLSLECTVEGTSNPNLYWYRQAAGRGLQLLFYSVGIGQISSEVPQNLSASRPQDRQFILSSKKLLLSDSGFYLCAWSVRTGTSYGYTFGSGTRLTVV.

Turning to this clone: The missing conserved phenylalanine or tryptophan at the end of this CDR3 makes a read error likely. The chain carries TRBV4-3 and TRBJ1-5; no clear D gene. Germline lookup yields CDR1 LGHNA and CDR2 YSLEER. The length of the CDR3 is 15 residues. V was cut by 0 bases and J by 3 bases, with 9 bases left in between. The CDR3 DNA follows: TGCGCCAGCAGCCAAGATGCCGGCTACAATCAGCCCCAGCATTCT. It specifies CASSQDAGYNQPQHS.